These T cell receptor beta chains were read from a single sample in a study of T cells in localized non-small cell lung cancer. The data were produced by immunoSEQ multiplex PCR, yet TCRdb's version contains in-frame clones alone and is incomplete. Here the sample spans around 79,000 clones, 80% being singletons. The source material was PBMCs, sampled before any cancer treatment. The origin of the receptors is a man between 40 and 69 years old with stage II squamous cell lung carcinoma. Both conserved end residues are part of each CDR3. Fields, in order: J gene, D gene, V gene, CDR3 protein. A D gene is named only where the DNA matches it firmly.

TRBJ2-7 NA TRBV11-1 CASSETTLNDGAIGYEQYF
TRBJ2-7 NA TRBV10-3 CATGGLTLYEQYF
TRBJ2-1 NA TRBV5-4 CASIEGTSGNEQFF
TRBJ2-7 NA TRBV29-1 CSVEALSGVAYEQYF
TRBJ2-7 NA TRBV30 CAWIRDRPYEQYF
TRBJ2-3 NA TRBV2 CASSLQGGADTQYF
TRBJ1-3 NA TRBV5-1 CASSAEQSSGNTIYF
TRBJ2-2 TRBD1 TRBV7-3 CASSEGQGAAGELFF
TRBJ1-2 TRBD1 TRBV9 CASSVATGGLYGYTF
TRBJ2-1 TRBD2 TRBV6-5 CASRVQGLAGNEQFF
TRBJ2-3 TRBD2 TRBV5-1 CASSLVASGRRDTQYF
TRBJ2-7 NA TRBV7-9 CASSPGTSYEQYF
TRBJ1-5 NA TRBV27 CASSYLSNQPQHF
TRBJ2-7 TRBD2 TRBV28 CASTGLAGTYEQYF
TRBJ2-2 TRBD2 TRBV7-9 CASSSAGEGTGELFF
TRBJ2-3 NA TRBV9 CASSTQGDTQYF
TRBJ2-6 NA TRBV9 CASSPILGSGANVLTF
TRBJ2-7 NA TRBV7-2 CASSLLEGLYEQYF
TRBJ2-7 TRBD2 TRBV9 CASSPGASGYEQYF
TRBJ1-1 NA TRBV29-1 CSVRGNAEAFF
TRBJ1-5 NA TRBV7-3 CASSLSKPQHF
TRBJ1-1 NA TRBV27 CASSLLSTNTEAFF
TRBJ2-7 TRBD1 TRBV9 CASSVEGQGAREQYF
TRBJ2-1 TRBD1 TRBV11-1 CAGRDRGRDEQFF
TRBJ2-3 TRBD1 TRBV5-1 CASSHTGGGSTDTQYF
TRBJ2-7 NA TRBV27 CASSRLEAYEQYF
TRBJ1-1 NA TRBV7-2 CASSLLGGPGTEAFF
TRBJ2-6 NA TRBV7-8 CASSLRSGANVLTF
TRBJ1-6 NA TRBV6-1 CASSENGGLALHF
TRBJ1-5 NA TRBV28 CASRPGGGPQHF
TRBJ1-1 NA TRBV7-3 CASSLSPGGNTEAFF
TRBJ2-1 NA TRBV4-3 CASSQDDNEQFF